The 32 T cell receptor beta chains given below trace back to one sample, sequenced in a study of blood T cell repertoires in COVID-19. Clones were sequenced by immunoSEQ multiplex PCR, and TCRdb holds only the in-frame ones, with some missing. Of 150,000 or so clones in the sample, about 87% were seen once. Sequenced sample: peripheral blood. These receptors were taken from a man older than 75 with acute or convalescent COVID-19.

CDR3 in DNA: TGTGCCAGTAGTATGGGTTTGGTCGGACTAGCGGGATACGAGCAGTACTTC. Translated: CASSMGLVGLAGYEQYF. The chain uses TRBV19 and TRBJ2-7; 12 bases line up with TRBD2. Germline CDR1 and CDR2: LNHDA and SQIVND (reference sequence). With 3 bases clipped from V and 4 bases from J, the junction kept 10 bases outside the gene matches. The CDR3 covers 17 residues.

The rearrangement joins TRBV27 to TRBJ2-7; D might be TRBD1 (5 bases). Germline V gene sequence: CDR1 MNHEY, CDR2 SMNVEV (reference sequence). V gave up 5 bases and J gave up 3 bases, with 14 bases separating them. The CDR3 totals 14 residues. The CDR3 bases are TGTGCCAGCAGTCCCCGTGGGGCTAGCTACGAGCAGTACTTC. As protein: CASSPRGASYEQYF.

This clone has only one observation. The chain combines TRBV6-5 with TRBJ1-6; D ambiguous. CDR1 MNHEY and CDR2 SVGAGI come from the germline V gene. The length of the CDR3 is 13 residues. Trimming left V 7 bases short and J 8 bases short, with 12 bases between. CDR3 protein: CASNGLMDSPLHF. Written as DNA, the CDR3 is TGTGCCAGCAACGGACTGATGGATTCACCCCTCCACTTT.

J is TRBJ2-3 and V is TRBV18, with D uncertain. The V and J ends lost 5 bases and 6 bases respectively, with 18 bases between them. Germline V CDR1 and CDR2: KGHSH, LQKENI. This CDR3 region has 15 residues. As DNA, the CDR3 is TGTGCCAGCTCAAAGGCCGCCCCAGACTTGGATACGCAGTATTTT. Its protein product is CASSKAAPDLDTQYF.

The chain combines TRBV18 with TRBJ2-2; D gene unclear. V shed 0 bases and J shed 6 bases, with 5 bases lying between them. Germline CDR1 KGHSH, CDR2 LQKENI. The CDR3 contains 13 residues. The CDR3 coding sequence is TGTGCCAGCTCACCACCGTCCGCCGGGGAGCTGTTTTTT. It encodes CASSPPSAGELFF.

This rearrangement joins TRBV18 to TRBJ1-5; the match to TRBD1 covers 9 bases. The CDR3 sequence is 16 residues long. Germline-derived CDR1 and CDR2 are KGHSH and LQKENI. The ends lost 1 base at V and 3 bases at J; junction bases unmatched: 4. For the CDR3, the DNA is TGTGCCAGCTCACCACAGGGACAGGGCTACAATCAGCCCCAGCATTTT. Translated, it gives CASSPQGQGYNQPQHF. Drawing the rest from reference TRBV18 and TRBJ1-5, the complete variable domain is NAGVMQNPRHLVRRRGQEARLRCSPMKGHSHVYWYRQLPEEGLKFMVYLQKENIIDESGMPKERFSAEFPKEGPSILRIQQVVRGDSAAYFCASSPQGQGYNQPQHFGDGTRLSIL.

This chain uses TRBV7-2 with TRBJ1-2; 7 bases are shared with TRBD1. V lost 5 bases, J lost 6 bases, and 6 bases stayed unmatched. Germline CDR1 SGHTA, CDR2 FQGNSA. The CDR3 runs 13 residues. Here the CDR3 reads CASSRGQADGYTF. CDR3 DNA: TGTGCCAGCAGCCGAGGACAGGCCGATGGCTACACCTTC.

The chain links TRBV24-1 to TRBJ1-3; TRBD1 matches 8 bases. This CDR3 has 17 residues. The germline V gene encodes CDR1 KGHDR and CDR2 SFDVKD. Trimming at V came to 5 bases and at J to 2 bases, leaving 10 bases not matched to a gene. The CDR3: CATSGGLRGRTGNTIYF. CDR3 nucleotide sequence: TGTGCCACCAGTGGGGGCCTCAGGGGGCGCACTGGAAACACCATATATTTT.

The gene calls are TRBV5-8 and TRBJ2-1, with 7 bases lining up with TRBD1. Germline V gives CDR1 SGHTS, CDR2 YDEGEE. The CDR3 loop spans 15 amino acids. J gave up 2 bases and V 2 bases, and 4 bases lay outside the gene matches. The CDR3 DNA follows: TGTGCCAGCAGCTTCTACGGGACAGCCTACAATGAGCAGTTCTTC. Translated: CASSFYGTAYNEQFF.

V is TRBV19 and J is TRBJ2-7, with 15 bases lining up with TRBD2. This CDR3 contains 15 residues. Unmatched junction bases numbered 3, after V lost 4 bases and J lost 5 bases. Germline loops: CDR1 LNHDA, CDR2 SQIVND (reference sequence). CDR3 coding DNA: TGTGCCAGTAGTAGGACTAGCGGGAGGGCCCACGAGCAGTACTTC. Its protein is CASSRTSGRAHEQYF. The full variable domain, in which reference TRBV19 and TRBJ2-7 provide the parts outside the CDR3, is DGGITQSPKYLFRKEGQNVTLSCEQNLNHDAMYWYRQDPGQGLRLIYYSQIVNDFQKGDIAEGYSVSREKKESFPLTVTSAQKNPTAFYLCASSRTSGRAHEQYFGPGTRLTVT.

The chain uses TRBV7-9 and TRBJ2-1; D not certain. The V gene lost 5 bases and the J gene lost 6 bases, with 11 bases spanning the gap. Germline lookup yields CDR1 SEHNR and CDR2 FQNEAQ (reference sequence). The CDR3 spans 13 residues. DNA of the CDR3: TGTGCCAGCAGCCGACTGGAGTTCAATGAGCAGTTCTTC. This codes for CASSRLEFNEQFF.

V and J are TRBV6-1 and TRBJ2-5, with D possibly TRBD1 on 5 matching bases. CDR1 is MNHNS and CDR2 is SASEGT in the germline V gene. Trimming shortened V by 2 bases and J by 4 bases, and 14 bases separated the two germline ends. CDR3 length equals 15 residues. Written as DNA, the CDR3 is TGTGCCAGCAGTGAAATGGGGCAGTTCACAGAGACCCAGTACTTC. Translated: CASSEMGQFTETQYF.

This chain links TRBV7-2 with TRBJ2-5, with D possibly being TRBD1 (6 bases). V was shortened by 8 bases and J by 2 bases, with 12 bases between the two germline ends. Germline assignment: CDR1 SGHTA and CDR2 FQGNSA. The CDR3 is 13 residues long. This CDR3 reads CASEIRGQETQYF. The CDR3, as DNA: TGTGCCAGCGAAATCAGGGGACAAGAGACCCAGTACTTC.

This chain uses TRBV21-1 with TRBJ2-3; the D segment call TRBD2 is taken from the table without a DNA check. TRBV21-1 is labeled a pseudogene. CDR3 length: 17 amino acids. DNA of the CDR3: TGTGCCAGCAGGGGGACTAGCGGGAGGGACTGCACAGATACGCAGTATTTT. This encodes CASRGTSGRDCTDTQYF.

The rearrangement uses TRBV19 and TRBJ1-5; weak D call: TRBD1 (5 bases). The V end was cut by 6 bases, the J end by 5 bases, with 8 bases between. Per germline, CDR1 LNHDA and CDR2 SQIVND (reference sequence). The CDR3 extends over 12 amino acids. Here the CDR3 DNA reads TGTGCCAGTAGACAGGTTGATCAGCCCCAGCATTTT. This sequence encodes CASRQVDQPQHF.

The chain uses TRBV3-1 (or the pseudogene TRBV3-2) and TRBJ1-3; 9 bases match TRBD1. Losses at the gene ends were 3 bases for V and 4 bases for J; bases not matched to a gene: 7. The CDR3 extends over 16 amino acids. Germline V gene data show CDR1 as LGHDT and CDR2 as YNNKEL (reference sequence). The CDR3 here is CASSHARQGGGNTIYF. The CDR3 coding sequence is TGTGCCAGCAGCCACGCCCGACAGGGGGGAGGAAACACCATATATTTT.

This clone was found once. V and J are TRBV4-1 and TRBJ1-5; the D gene is possibly TRBD1 (6 bases). The germline V and J ends were trimmed by 0 bases and 6 bases, with 12 bases remaining between them. The CDR3 covers 15 residues. CDR1 is MGHRA, CDR2 YSYEKL, per germline. CDR3 nucleotide sequence: TGCGCCAGCAGCCAAGAAACAGGGATTGGTCAGCCCCAGCATTTT. Its protein product is CASSQETGIGQPQHF.

The rearrangement uses TRBV27 and TRBJ2-1; D perhaps matches TRBD2 (6 bases). The germline V and J ends were trimmed by 8 bases and 2 bases, with 16 bases remaining between them. The CDR3 is 15 residues long. Germline V lookup: CDR1 MNHEY, CDR2 SMNVEV (reference sequence). CDR3 coding DNA: TGTGCCAGCGGCGAGGACCTAGCGACCTACAATGAGCAGTTCTTC. This codes for CASGEDLATYNEQFF.

The gene calls are TRBV7-9 and TRBJ2-2, with a tentative D call TRBD2 (6 bases). V was trimmed by 5 bases and J by 3 bases, leaving 13 bases between them. The CDR3 loop spans 15 amino acids. Germline CDR1 reads SEHNR; CDR2 reads FQNEAQ (reference sequence). For the CDR3, the DNA is TGTGCCAGCAGCACCCCTGGAGGGGACACCGGGGAGCTGTTTTTT. Residues: CASSTPGGDTGELFF.

The genes are TRBV28 and TRBJ2-7; 9 bases are a match to TRBD1. Germline loops: CDR1 MDHEN, CDR2 SYDVKM. This CDR3 contains 14 residues. V lost 7 bases, J lost 0 bases, and 4 bases stayed unmatched. The CDR3 loop is CASKTGGTSYEQYF. The CDR3 nucleotides are TGTGCCAGCAAGACAGGGGGGACCTCCTACGAGCAGTACTTC.

The J gene is TRBJ2-3, the V gene TRBV7-2, with TRBD2 identical over 8 bases. V lost 1 base, J lost 0 bases, and 9 bases stayed unmatched. The germline V gene encodes CDR1 SGHTA and CDR2 FQGNSA. The CDR3 sequence is 18 residues long. For the CDR3, the DNA is TGTGCCAGCAGCTTAGGATCCCGGGGGGGTCCTAGCACAGATACGCAGTATTTT. Translating it yields CASSLGSRGGPSTDTQYF.

This chain joins TRBV28 and TRBJ1-2, with TRBD1 as a possible D gene (5 bases). The CDR3 covers 13 residues. The V and J ends lost 5 bases and 8 bases respectively, with 15 bases between them. Germline assignment: CDR1 MDHEN and CDR2 SYDVKM. CDR3: CASSPPAPGGYTF. Here the CDR3 DNA reads TGTGCCAGCAGTCCGCCCGCCCCAGGGGGCTACACCTTC.

This chain uses TRBV18 with TRBJ2-1; D remains unclear. The CDR3 length is 12 residues. The V end was cut by 3 bases, the J end by 6 bases, with 6 bases between. Germline CDR1 and CDR2: KGHSH and LQKENI. The CDR3 loop reads CASSPAVNEQFF. The CDR3 DNA follows: TGTGCCAGCTCACCGGCGGTCAATGAGCAGTTCTTC.

The CDR3 region is CSVRFSENIQYF. CDR3 DNA: TGCAGCGTGAGGTTTTCGGAAAACATTCAGTACTTC. The V gene is TRBV29-1, the J gene TRBJ2-4, with D unresolved. Looked up from germline, CDR1 is SQVTM and CDR2 is ANQGSEA. The CDR3 consists of 12 residues. Trimming stripped 6 bases from V and 5 bases from J, with 11 bases between.

The table lists this clone with many counts. This chain connects TRBV28 to TRBJ2-3; D remains ambiguous. CDR1 MDHEN and CDR2 SYDVKM come from the germline V gene. The CDR3 has 13 amino acids. The V end lost 3 bases, the J end lost 6 bases, and 10 bases lay between the germline ends. CDR3: CASSFSGADTQYF. In DNA form, the CDR3 reads TGTGCCAGCAGTTTCTCTGGTGCGGATACGCAGTATTTT.

The rearrangement uses TRBV28 and TRBJ2-1; D is ambiguous. The CDR3 is 15 residues long. The V end was cut by 5 bases, the J end by 8 bases, with 19 bases between. Looked up from germline, CDR1 is MDHEN and CDR2 is SYDVKM. CDR3 in DNA: TGTGCCAGCAGTCGTAGTGGCGCTCAGGTGTATGAGCAGTTCTTC. It codes for CASSRSGAQVYEQFF.

The CDR3 spells CASSETGGHTIYF. In nucleotides, the CDR3 is TGTGCCAGCAGCGAGACAGGGGGCCACACCATATATTTT. The chain couples TRBV6-5 to TRBJ1-3; 10 bases map to TRBD1. The length of the CDR3 is 13 residues. CDR1 MNHEY and CDR2 SVGAGI come from the germline V gene. With V trimmed by 6 bases and J by 8 bases, 4 bases remained unmatched.

J is TRBJ2-1 and V is TRBV6-5; 11 positions agree with TRBD1. V was pared by 7 bases and J by 7 bases, with 6 bases of the junction left unmatched. Germline V lookup: CDR1 MNHEY, CDR2 SVGAGI. The CDR3 contains 14 residues. The CDR3 DNA follows: TGTGCCAGCAAAAGGACAGGGGGCTCTAATGAGCAGTTCTTC. It is translated as CASKRTGGSNEQFF.

This chain links TRBV9 with TRBJ2-3, with 7 positions matching TRBD2. CDR1 is SGDLS, CDR2 YYNGEE, per germline. Trimming removed 0 bases from V and 2 bases from J; junction bases left unmatched: 6. The CDR3 runs 16 residues. Here the CDR3 DNA reads TGTGCCAGCAGCGTAGAAGACGGGAGGTCCACAGATACGCAGTATTTT. Residues: CASSVEDGRSTDTQYF. The full variable domain, with the rest looked up from reference TRBV9 and TRBJ2-3, is DSGVTQTPKHLITATGQRVTLRCSPRSGDLSVYWYQQSLDQGLQFLIQYYNGEERAKGNILERFSAQQFPDLHSELNLSSLELGDSALYFCASSVEDGRSTDTQYFGPGTRLTVL.

The DNA for the CDR3 is TGTGCCAGCAGGGGCAGGGGCGACACCATATATTTT. The encoded protein is CASRGRGDTIYF. The chain has TRBV6-5 and TRBJ1-3, with D perhaps TRBD1 (6 bases). This CDR3 has 12 residues. Germline V gene lookup returns CDR1 MNHEY and CDR2 SVGAGI. Deletions cut 6 bases from V and 8 bases from J, with 11 bases between.

The V call is TRBV5-6, the J call TRBJ1-3; TRBD1 aligns across 10 bases. This CDR3 region has 15 residues. V lost 2 bases and J lost 2; bases outside the gene matches: 1. Per the germline V gene, CDR1 is SGHDT and CDR2 is YYEEEE. DNA of the CDR3: TGTGCCAGCAGCTTTGACAGGGGGCCTGGAAACACCATATATTTT. It is translated as CASSFDRGPGNTIYF.

The J gene is TRBJ1-6, the V gene TRBV6-1; no clear D. Germline values: CDR1 MNHNS, CDR2 SASEGT. CDR3 size: 13 residues. Trimming pared 3 bases from V and 10 bases from J, leaving 10 bases between. The CDR3 DNA reads TGTGCCAGCAGTGACCGGGGTGGATCACCCCTCCACTTT. This translates into CASSDRGGSPLHF.